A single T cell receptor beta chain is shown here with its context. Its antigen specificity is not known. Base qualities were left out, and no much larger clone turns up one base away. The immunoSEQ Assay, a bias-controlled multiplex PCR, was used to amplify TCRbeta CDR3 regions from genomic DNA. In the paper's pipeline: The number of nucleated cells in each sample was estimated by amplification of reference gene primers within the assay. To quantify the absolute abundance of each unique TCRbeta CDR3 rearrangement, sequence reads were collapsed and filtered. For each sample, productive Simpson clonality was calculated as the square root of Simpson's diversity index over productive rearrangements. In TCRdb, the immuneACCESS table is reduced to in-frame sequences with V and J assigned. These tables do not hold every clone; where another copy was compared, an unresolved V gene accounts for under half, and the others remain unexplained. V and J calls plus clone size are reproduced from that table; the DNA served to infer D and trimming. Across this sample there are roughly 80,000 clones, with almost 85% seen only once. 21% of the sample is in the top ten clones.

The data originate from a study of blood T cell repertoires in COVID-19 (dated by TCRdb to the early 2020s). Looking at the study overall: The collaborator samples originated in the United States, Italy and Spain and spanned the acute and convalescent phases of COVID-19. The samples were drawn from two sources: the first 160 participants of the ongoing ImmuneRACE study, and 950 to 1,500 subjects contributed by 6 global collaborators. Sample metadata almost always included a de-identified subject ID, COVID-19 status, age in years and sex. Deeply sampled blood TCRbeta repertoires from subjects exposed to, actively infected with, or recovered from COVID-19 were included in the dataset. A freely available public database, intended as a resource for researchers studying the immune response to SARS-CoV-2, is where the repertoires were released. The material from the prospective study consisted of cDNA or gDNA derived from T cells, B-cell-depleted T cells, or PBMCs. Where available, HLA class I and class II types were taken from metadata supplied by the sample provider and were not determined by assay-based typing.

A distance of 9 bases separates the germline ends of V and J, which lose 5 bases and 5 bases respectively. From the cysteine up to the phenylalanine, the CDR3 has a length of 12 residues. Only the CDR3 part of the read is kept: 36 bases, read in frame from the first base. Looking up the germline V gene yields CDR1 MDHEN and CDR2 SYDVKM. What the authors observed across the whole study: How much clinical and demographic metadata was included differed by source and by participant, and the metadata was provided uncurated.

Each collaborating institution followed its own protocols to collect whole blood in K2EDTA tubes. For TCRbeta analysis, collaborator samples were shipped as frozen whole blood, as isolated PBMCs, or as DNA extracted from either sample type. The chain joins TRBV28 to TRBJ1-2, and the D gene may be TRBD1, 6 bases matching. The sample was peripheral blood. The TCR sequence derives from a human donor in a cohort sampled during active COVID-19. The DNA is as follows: TGTGCCAGCAGTAGAGGACAGTATGGCTACACCTTC. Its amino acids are CASSRGQYGYTF.